This TCR beta chain was observed in a study of shared clonotypes between healthy human individuals. Sequencing was performed with immunoSEQ multiplex PCR; in TCRdb, only in-frame clones are kept and a portion is missing. The sample contains more than 900,000 clones, around 78% of which appear only once. The length of the CDR3 is 15 residues. The V segment lost 7 bases and the J segment 4 bases; nucleotides outside the gene matches: 10. CDR1 is LNHDA, CDR2 SQIVND, per germline (reference sequence). The chain recombines TRBV19 with TRBJ1-1; 9 bases are a match to TRBD1. The TCR originated in a young man in good health. Some clones in this sample may be carry-over from other donors' samples. The sample comprised memory CD4+ T cells from PBMCs. Subset denoted: CD45RA-negative fraction. This chain's CDR3 is CASTTDRGRATEAFF. The DNA for the CDR3 is TGTGCCAGTACCACGGACAGGGGTAGGGCCACTGAAGCTTTCTTT.